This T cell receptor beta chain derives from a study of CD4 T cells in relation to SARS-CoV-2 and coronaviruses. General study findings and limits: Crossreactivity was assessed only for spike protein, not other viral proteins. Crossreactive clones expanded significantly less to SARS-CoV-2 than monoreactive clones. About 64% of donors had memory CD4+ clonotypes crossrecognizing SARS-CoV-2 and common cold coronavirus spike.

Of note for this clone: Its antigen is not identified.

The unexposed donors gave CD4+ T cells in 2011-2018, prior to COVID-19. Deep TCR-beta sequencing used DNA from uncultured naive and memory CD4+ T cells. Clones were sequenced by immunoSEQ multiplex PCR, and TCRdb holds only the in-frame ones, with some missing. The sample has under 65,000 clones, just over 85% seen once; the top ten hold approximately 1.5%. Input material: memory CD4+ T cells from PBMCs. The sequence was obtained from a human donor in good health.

The CDR3, as DNA: TGTGCCACCGTCCGCGGGATGTCGAACACCGGGGAGCTGTTTTTT. Translating it yields CATVRGMSNTGELFF. V is TRBV2 and J is TRBJ2-2; perhaps TRBD2 as D (6 bases). Trimming removed 10 bases at V and 0 bases at J, with 15 bases between. CDR1 and CDR2 (germline): SNHLY, FYNNEI. The CDR3 consists of 15 residues.